This TCR beta chain was recorded in a study of blood T cell repertoires in COVID-19. Across the study: From the United States, Italy and Spain came samples of acute and convalescent COVID-19. T cells, B-cell-depleted T cells, or PBMCs supplied cDNA or gDNA.

In the original analysis: The authors estimated nucleated cell counts from reference gene primer amplification. Using immunoSEQ multiplex PCR, the repertoire was profiled, and TCRdb retains in-frame clones only, with some absent. The V and J calls and clone size were taken over from that table, and D and trimming were inferred from the DNA. The table lists about 46,000 clones, around 87% of them singletons. This CDR3 has 15 residues. The V gene's germline CDR1 is SGHVS and CDR2 FNYEAQ. Trimming removed 5 bases from V and 2 bases from J, with 13 bases in between. Material for sequencing was peripheral blood. The TCR originated in a human donor in a cohort sampled during active COVID-19. This chain links TRBV7-6 with TRBJ1-5, with a tentative D call TRBD1 (5 bases). Here the CDR3 reads CASSIGTGGNQPQHF. The DNA of the CDR3 is TGTGCCAGCAGCATAGGGACGGGAGGCAATCAGCCCCAGCATTTT.